Only a few counts were recorded for the clone carrying this T cell receptor (beta chain). What it binds is not known. Trimming left V 1 base short and J 5 bases short, with 5 bases between. The CDR3 totals 12 residues. The sample belongs to a study of CD8 T cells in Susac syndrome. Study-level results: In total CD8+ repertoires, roughly 17 Susac-specific public clones were found, and about 5 in CD8+ TEMRA repertoires. Clonal CD8+ expansion in Susac was highest in TEMRA cells and active patients.

RNA was extracted with the RNeasy kit, and a quantity of about 0.5 to 1 ug was reverse transcribed using random hexamers. TCRdb re-derived calls from the immunoSEQ multiplex PCR reads in MiXCR, one entry per CDR3 protein. The sample includes about 190,000 distinct CDR3 sequences, 95% of them seen just once. The authors carried out high-throughput sequencing of TCR beta. They applied it to CD8+ and CD4+ T cells obtained from blood. The receptor's source is a human donor with Susac syndrome. The sequenced sample consisted of CD8+ T cells from PBMCs. The chain is built from TRBV12-3 or TRBV12-4 and TRBJ2-5; D ambiguous. CDR3: CASSLDRETQYF. In nucleotides, the CDR3 is TGTGCCAGCAGTTTAGATAGGGAGACCCAGTACTTC.